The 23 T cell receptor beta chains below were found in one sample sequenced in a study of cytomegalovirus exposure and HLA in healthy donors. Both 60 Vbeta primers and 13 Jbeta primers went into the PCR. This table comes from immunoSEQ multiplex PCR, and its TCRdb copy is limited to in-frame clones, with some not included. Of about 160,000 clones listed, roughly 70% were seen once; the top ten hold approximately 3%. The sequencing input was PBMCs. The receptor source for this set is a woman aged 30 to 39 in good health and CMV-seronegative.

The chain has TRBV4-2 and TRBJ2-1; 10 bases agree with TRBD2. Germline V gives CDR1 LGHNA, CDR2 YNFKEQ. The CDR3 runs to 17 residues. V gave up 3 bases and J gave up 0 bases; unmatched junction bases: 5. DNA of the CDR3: TGTGCCAGCAGCCAGGGTAGCGGGAGGAGCTCCTACAATGAGCAGTTCTTC. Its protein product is CASSQGSGRSSYNEQFF.

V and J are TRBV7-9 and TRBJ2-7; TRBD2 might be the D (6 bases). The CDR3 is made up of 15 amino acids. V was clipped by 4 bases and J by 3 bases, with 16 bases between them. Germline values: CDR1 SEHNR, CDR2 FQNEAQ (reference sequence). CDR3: CASSSNVGGYYEQYF. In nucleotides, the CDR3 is TGTGCCAGCAGCTCAAACGTGGGGGGATACTACGAGCAGTACTTC.

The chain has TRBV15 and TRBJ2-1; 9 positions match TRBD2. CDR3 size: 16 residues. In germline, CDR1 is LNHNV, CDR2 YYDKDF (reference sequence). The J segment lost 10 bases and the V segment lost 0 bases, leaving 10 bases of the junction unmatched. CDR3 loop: CATSRDRAGGPKEQFF. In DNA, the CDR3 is TGTGCCACCAGCAGAGATCGTGCGGGAGGGCCAAAAGAGCAGTTCTTC. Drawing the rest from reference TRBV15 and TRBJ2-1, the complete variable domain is DAMVIQNPRYQVTQFGKPVTLSCSQTLNHNVMYWYQQKSSQAPKLLFHYYDKDFNNEADTPDNFQSRRPNTSFCFLDIRSPGLGDTAMYLCATSRDRAGGPKEQFFGPGTRLTVL.

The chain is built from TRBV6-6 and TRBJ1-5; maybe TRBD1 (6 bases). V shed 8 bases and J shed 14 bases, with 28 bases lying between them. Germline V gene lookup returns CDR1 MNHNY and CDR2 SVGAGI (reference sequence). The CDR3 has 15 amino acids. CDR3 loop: CASVGGEDSASGKHF. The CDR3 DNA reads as TGTGCCAGCGTTGGTGGCGAGGACAGCGCATCGGGTAAGCATTTT.

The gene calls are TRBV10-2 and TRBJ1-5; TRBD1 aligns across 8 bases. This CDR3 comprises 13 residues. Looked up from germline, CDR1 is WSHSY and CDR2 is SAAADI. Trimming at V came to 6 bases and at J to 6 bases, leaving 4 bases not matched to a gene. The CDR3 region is CASRDRAGQPQHF. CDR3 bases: TGCGCCAGCAGGGACAGGGCTGGTCAGCCCCAGCATTTT.

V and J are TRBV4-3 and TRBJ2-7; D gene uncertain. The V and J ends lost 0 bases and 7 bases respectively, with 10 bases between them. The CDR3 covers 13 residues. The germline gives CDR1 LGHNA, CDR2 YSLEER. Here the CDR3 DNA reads TGCGCCAGCAGCCAAGATTTTGTCCAGGAGCAGTACTTC. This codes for CASSQDFVQEQYF.

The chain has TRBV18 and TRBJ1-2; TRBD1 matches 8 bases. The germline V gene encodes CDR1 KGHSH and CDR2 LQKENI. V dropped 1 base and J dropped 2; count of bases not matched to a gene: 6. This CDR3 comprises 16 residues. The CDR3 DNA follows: TGTGCCAGCTCACCACTGCTACAGGGGGAAAACTATGGCTACACCTTC. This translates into CASSPLLQGENYGYTF.

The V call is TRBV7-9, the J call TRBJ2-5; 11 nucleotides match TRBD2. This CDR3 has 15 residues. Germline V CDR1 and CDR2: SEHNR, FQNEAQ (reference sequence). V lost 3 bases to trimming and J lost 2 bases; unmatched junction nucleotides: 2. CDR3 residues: CASSLVAGGQETQYF. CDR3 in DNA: TGTGCCAGCAGCTTGGTAGCGGGGGGGCAAGAGACCCAGTACTTC.

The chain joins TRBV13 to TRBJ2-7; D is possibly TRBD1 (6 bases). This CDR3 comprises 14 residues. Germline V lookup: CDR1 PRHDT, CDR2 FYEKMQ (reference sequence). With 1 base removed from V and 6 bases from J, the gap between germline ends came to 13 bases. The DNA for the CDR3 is TGTGCCAGCAGCTTAGTCCTGGACAGCTCCGAGCAGTACTTC. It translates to CASSLVLDSSEQYF. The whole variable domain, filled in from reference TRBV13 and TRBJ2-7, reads AAGVIQSPRHLIKEKRETATLKCYPIPRHDTVYWYQQGPGQDPQFLISFYEKMQSDKGSIPDRFSAQQFSDYHSELNMSSLELGDSALYFCASSLVLDSSEQYFGPGTRLTVT.

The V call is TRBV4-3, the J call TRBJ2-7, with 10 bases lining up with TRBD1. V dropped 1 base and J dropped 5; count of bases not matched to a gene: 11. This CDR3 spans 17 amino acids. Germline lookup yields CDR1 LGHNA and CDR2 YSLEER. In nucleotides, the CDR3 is TGCGCCAGCAGCCAAGTAGGCCCGGGACAGGGGTCCCACGAGCAGTACTTC. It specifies CASSQVGPGQGSHEQYF.

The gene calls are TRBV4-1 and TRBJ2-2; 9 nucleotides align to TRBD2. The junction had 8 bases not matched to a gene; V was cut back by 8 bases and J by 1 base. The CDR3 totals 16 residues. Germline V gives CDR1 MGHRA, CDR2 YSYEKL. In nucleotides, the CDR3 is TGCGCCAGCGGAATATTAGCGGGAGTGAACACCGGGGAGCTGTTTTTT. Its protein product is CASGILAGVNTGELFF.

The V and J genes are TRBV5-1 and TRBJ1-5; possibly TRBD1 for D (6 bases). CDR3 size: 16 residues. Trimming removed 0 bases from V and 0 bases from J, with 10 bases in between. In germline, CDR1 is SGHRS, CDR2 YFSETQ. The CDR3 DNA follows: TGCGCCAGCAGCTTGGCCGGGACATATAGCAATCAGCCCCAGCATTTT. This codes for CASSLAGTYSNQPQHF.

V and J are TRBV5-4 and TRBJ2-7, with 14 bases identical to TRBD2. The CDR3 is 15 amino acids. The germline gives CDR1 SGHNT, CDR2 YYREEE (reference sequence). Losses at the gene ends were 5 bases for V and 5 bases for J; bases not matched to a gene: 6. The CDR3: CASRPGTSGSNEQYF. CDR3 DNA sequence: TGTGCCAGCAGGCCCGGGACTAGCGGGAGTAACGAGCAGTACTTC.

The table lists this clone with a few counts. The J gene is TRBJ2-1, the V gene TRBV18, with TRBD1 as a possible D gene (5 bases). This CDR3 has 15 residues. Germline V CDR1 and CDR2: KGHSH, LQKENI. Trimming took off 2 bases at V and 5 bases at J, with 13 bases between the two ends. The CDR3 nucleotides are TGTGCCAGCTCACCAGTCGCAGGGTCCAACAATGAGCAGTTCTTC. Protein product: CASSPVAGSNNEQFF.

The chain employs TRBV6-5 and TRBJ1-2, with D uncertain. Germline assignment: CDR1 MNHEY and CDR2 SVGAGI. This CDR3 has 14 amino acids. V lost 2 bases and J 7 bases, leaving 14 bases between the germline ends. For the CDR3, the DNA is TGTGCCAGCAGTTACCAGAGCCAGGTTGGTGGCTACACCTTC. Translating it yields CASSYQSQVGGYTF.

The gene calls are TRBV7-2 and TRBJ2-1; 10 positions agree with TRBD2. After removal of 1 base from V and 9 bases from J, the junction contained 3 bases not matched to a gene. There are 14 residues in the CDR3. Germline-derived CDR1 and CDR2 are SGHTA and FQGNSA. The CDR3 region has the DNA TGTGCCAGCAGCTTAGTTCCTAGCGGGAGTGAGCAGTTCTTC. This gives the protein CASSLVPSGSEQFF.

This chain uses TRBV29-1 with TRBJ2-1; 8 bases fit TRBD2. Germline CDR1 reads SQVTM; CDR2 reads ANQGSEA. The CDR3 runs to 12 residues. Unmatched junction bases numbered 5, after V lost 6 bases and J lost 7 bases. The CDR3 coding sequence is TGCAGCGTGATAGCGGGGAGGAATGAGCAGTTCTTC. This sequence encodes CSVIAGRNEQFF.

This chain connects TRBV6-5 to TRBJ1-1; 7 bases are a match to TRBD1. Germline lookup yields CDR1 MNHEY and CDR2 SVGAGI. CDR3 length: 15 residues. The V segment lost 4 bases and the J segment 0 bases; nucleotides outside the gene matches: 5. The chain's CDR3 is CASSFRTGMNTEAFF. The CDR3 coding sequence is TGTGCCAGCAGTTTCAGGACAGGAATGAACACTGAAGCTTTCTTT.

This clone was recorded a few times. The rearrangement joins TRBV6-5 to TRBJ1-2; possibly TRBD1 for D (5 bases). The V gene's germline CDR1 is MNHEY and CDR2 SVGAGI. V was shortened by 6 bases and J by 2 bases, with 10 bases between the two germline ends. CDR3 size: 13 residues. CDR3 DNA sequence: TGTGCCAGCAGCCCGGCAGGGAACTATGGCTACACCTTC. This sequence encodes CASSPAGNYGYTF.

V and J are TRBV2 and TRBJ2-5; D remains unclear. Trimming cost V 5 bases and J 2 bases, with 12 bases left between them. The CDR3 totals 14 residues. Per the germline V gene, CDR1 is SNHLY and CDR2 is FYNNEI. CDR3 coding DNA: TGTGCCAGCAGTCAGGATTCTGGTCAAGAGACCCAGTACTTC. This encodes CASSQDSGQETQYF.

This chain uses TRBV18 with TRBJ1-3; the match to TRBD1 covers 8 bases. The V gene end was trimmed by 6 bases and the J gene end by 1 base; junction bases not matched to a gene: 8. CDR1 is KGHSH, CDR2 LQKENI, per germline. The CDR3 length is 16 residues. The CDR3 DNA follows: TGTGCCAGCTCTCCAGGGGGCCCGGGATCTGGAAACACCATATATTTT. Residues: CASSPGGPGSGNTIYF.

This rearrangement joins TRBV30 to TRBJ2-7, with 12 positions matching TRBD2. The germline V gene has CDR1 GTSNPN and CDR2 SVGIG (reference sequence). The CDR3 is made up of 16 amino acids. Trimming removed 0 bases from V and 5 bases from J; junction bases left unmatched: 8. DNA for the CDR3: TGTGCCTGGAGTGTACAAGTGACTAGCGGGAGACACGAGCAGTACTTC. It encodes CAWSVQVTSGRHEQYF.

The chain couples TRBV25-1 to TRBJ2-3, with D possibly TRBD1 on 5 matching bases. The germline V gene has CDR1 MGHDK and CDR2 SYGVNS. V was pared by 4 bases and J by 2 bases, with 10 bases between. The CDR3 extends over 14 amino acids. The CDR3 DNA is TGTGCCAGCAGTGTAGGGGTAATCACAGATACGCAGTATTTT. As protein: CASSVGVITDTQYF.